This TCR beta chain comes out of a study of long-term antiretroviral therapy in people with HIV. Turning to the study itself: Sampling started about a decade before the 2015 immediate-ART recommendation. General study findings and limits: Diversity remained lower than transplant donor controls, even though it increased after ART.

One or more pre-ART and two or more post-ART PBMC samples were available from each donor. The CDR3 is made up of 13 amino acids. The V and J ends lost 0 bases and 4 bases respectively, with 6 bases between them. Germline values: CDR1 ENHRY, CDR2 SYGVKD. On this clone itself: What it recognizes is unknown.

Investigators performed immunoSEQ version v3.0 at survey level. The assay was immunoSEQ multiplex PCR, and TCRdb's table has in-frame clones only and misses some. In the table there are 20,000 to 25,000 clones, around four fifths of which are singletons. The TCR sequence derives from a woman in her thirties or forties with HIV. The sample here was unsorted PBMCs, taken 1.2 years after starting antiretroviral therapy. This chain links TRBV10-3 with TRBJ2-5; D remains unclear. CDR3 loop: CAISESTVETQYF. DNA for the CDR3: TGTGCCATCAGTGAGTCGACGGTAGAGACCCAGTACTTC.